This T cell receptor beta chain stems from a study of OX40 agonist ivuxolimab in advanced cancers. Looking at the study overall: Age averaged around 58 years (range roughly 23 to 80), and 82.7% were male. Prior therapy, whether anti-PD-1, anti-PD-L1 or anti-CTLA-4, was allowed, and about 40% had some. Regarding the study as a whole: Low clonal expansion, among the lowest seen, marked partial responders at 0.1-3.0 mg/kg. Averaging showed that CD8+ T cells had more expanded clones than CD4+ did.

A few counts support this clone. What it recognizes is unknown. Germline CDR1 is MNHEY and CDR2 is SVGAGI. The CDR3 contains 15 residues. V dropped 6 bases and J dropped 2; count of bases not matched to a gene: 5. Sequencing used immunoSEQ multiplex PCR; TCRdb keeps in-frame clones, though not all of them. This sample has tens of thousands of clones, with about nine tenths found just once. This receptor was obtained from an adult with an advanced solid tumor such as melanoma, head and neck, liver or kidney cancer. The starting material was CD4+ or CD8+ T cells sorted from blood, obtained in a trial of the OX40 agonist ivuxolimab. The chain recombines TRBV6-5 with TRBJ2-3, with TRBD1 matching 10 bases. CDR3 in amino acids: CASSRQGANTDTQYF. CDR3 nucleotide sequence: TGTGCCAGCAGCCGACAGGGGGCCAACACAGATACGCAGTATTTT.